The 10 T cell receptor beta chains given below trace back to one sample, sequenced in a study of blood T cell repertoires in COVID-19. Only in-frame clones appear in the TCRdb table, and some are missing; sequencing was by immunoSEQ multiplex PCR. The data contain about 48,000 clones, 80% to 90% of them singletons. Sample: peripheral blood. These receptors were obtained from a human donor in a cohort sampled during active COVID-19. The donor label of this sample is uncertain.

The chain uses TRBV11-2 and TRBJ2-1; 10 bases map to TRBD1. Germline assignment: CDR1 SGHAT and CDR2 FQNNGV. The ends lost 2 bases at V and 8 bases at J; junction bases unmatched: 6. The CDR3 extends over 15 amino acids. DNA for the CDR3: TGTGCCAGCAGCTTATTGGGGACAGGGGTGGATGAGCAGTTCTTC. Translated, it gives CASSLLGTGVDEQFF.

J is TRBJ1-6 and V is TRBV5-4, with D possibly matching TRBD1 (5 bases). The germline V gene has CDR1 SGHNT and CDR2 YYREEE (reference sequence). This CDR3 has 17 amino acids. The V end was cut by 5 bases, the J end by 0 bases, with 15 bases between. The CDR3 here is CASRESQGSSYNSPLHF. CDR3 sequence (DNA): TGTGCCAGCAGGGAAAGTCAGGGAAGCTCCTATAATTCACCCCTCCACTTT. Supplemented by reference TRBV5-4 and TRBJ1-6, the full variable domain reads ETGVTQSPTHLIKTRGQQVTLRCSSQSGHNTVSWYQQALGQGPQFIFQYYREEENGRGNFPPRFSGLQFPNYSSELNVNALELDDSALYLCASRESQGSSYNSPLHFGNGTRLTVT.

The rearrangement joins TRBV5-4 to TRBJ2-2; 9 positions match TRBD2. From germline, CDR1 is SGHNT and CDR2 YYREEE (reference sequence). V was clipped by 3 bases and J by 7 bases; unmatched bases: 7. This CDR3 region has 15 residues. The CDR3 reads CASSSPSGADGELFF. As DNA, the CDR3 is TGTGCCAGCAGCTCCCCTAGCGGGGCGGACGGGGAGCTGTTTTTT.

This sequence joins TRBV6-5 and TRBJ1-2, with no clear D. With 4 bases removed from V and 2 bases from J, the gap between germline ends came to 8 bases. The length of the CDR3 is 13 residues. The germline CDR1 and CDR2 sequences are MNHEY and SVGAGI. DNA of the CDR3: TGTGCCAGCAGTTTACAAGAAAACTATGGCTACACCTTC. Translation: CASSLQENYGYTF.

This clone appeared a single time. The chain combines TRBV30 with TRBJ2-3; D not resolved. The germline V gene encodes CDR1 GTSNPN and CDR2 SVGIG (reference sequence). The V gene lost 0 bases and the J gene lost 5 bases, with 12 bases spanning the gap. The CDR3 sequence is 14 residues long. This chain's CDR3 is CAWSVADSGDTQYF. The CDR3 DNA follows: TGTGCCTGGAGTGTCGCGGATTCGGGAGATACGCAGTATTTT.

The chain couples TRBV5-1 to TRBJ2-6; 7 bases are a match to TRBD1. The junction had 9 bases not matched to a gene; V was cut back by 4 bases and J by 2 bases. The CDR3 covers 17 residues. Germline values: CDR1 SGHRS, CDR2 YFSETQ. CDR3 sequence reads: CASSLTTGLPGANVLTF. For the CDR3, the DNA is TGCGCCAGCAGCCTGACGACAGGGCTACCTGGGGCCAACGTCCTGACTTTC.

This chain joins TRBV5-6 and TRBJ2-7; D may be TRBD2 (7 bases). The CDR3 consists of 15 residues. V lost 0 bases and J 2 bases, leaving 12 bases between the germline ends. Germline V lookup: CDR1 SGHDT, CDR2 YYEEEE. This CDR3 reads CASSLVGGAPYEQYF. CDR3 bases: TGTGCCAGCAGCTTGGTTGGGGGGGCCCCCTACGAGCAGTACTTC.

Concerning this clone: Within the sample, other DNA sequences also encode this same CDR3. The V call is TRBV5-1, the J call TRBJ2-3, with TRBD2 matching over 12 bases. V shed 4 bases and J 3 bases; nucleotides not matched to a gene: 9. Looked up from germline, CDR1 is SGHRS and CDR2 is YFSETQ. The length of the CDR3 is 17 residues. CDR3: CASSRLASGGATDTQYF. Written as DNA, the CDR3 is TGCGCCAGCAGCCGGCTGGCTAGCGGGGGGGCGACAGATACGCAGTATTTT.

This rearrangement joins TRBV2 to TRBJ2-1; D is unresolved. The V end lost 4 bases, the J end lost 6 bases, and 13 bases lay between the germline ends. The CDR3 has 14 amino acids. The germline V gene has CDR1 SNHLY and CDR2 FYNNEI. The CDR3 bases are TGTGCCAGCAGTGTTGGGCAGGTGAGCAATGAGCAGTTCTTC. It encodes CASSVGQVSNEQFF.

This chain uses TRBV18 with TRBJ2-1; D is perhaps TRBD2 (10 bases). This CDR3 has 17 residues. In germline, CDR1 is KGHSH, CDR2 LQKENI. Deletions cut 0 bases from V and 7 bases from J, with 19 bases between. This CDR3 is CASSPPSSGGTGNEQFF. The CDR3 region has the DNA TGTGCCAGCTCACCACCCAGTAGCGGGGGGACAGGGAATGAGCAGTTCTTC.